The entry below gives a single T cell receptor beta chain sequence along with its context. No antigen is known for it. This sample stems from a study of shared clonotypes between healthy human individuals. Study findings and constraints: It was the few donors that limited the genetic and exposure-history diversity represented. Sequencing depth was a factor that was expected to affect clonotype sharing among donors. Naive subsets, compared against memory subsets, generally had larger estimated richness values.

V was clipped by 6 bases and J by 6 bases; unmatched bases: 9. CDR1 is PRHDT, CDR2 FYEKMQ, per germline (reference sequence). The CDR3 is made up of 14 amino acids. Naive CD8 cells lacked CD45RO and underwent positive selection for CCR7, leaving out terminally differentiated effector memory CD45RA+ cells. The study ran the assay at deep level. Profiling relied on immunoSEQ multiplex PCR, and the TCRdb table lists in-frame clones only, not all of them. The data contain millions of clones, roughly 91% of them singletons. The chain has TRBV13 and TRBJ2-7; TRBD1 aligns across 9 bases. Sequenced: naive CD8+ T cells from PBMCs. The TCR sequence derives from a man between 18 and 35 years old in good health. Some clones in this sample may be carry-over from other donors' samples. The CDR3 DNA is TGTGCCAGCAGGGTACAGGGGGCGGGTAGCGAGCAGTACTTC. This codes for CASRVQGAGSEQYF.